This TCR beta chain was sequenced in a study of blood T cell repertoires in COVID-19. Study as a whole: Acute and convalescent COVID-19 specimens originated in the United States, Italy and Spain.

The CDR3 length is 15 residues. V was clipped by 7 bases and J by 0 bases; unmatched bases: 7. In germline, CDR1 is LGHDT, CDR2 YNNKEL (reference sequence). Adults between roughly 18 and 89 years of age took part from fewer than 30 US areas. Here immunoSEQ multiplex PCR was the method, and the copy in TCRdb shows in-frame clones only, minus some. Of roughly 290,000 clones listed, approximately 88% are singletons. The receptor comes from a woman between 40 and 55 years old who had recovered from COVID-19. The rearrangement joins TRBV3-1 (or the pseudogene TRBV3-2) to TRBJ2-3; 7 bases line up with TRBD2. The sample was PBMCs or T cells enriched from blood (not recorded which). The CDR3 here is CASNPSGASTDTQYF. The CDR3, as DNA: TGTGCCAGCAATCCGAGCGGGGCTAGCACAGATACGCAGTATTTT.